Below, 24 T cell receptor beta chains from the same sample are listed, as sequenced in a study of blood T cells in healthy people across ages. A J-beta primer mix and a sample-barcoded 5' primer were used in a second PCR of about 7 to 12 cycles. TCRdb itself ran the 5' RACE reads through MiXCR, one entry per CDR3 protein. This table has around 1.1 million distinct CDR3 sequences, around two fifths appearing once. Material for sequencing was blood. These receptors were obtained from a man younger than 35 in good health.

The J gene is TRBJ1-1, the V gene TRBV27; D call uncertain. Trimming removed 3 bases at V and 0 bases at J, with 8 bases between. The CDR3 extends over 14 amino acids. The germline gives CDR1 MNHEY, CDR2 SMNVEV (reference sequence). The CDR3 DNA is TGTGCCAGCAGTTTCAGCACAGTGAACACTGAAGCTTTCTTT. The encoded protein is CASSFSTVNTEAFF.

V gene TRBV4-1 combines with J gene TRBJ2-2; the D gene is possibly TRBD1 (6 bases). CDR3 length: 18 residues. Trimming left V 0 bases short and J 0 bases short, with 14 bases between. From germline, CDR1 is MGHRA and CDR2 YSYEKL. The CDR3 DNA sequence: TGCGCCAGCAGCCAAGATTTTGCCACAGGGTCGAACACCGGGGAGCTGTTTTTT. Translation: CASSQDFATGSNTGELFF.

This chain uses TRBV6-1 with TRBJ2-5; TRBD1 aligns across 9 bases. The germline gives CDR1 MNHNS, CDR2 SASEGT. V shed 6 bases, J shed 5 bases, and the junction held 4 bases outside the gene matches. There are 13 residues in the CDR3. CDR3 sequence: CASRGTGFETQYF. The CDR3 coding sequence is TGTGCCAGCAGGGGGACAGGGTTTGAGACCCAGTACTTC.

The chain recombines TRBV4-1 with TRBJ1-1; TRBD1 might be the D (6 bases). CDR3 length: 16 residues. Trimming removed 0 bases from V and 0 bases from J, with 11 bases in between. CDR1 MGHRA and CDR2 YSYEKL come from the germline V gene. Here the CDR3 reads CASSQDPGTMNTEAFF. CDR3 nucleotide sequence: TGCGCCAGCAGCCAAGACCCCGGGACAATGAACACTGAAGCTTTCTTT.

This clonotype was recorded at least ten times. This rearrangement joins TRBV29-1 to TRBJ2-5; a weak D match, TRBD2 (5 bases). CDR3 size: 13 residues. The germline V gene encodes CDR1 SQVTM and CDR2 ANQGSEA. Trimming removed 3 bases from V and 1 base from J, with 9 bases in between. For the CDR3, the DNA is TGCAGCGTTGAGGAGCGGACCCAAGAGACCCAGTACTTC. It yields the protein CSVEERTQETQYF.

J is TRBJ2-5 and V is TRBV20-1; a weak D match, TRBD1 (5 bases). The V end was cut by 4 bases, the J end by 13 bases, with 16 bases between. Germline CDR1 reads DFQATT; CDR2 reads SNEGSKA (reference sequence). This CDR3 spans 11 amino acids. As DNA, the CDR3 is TGCAGTGCTAAAGGGGTTGGAGTAATGTACTTC. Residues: CSAKGVGVMYF.

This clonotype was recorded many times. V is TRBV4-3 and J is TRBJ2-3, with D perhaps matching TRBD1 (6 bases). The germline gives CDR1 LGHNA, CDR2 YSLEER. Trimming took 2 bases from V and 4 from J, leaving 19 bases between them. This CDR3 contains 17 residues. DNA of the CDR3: TGCGCCAGCAGCCAATCTACGGGTCGGACAGATTCAGATACGCAGTATTTT. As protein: CASSQSTGRTDSDTQYF.

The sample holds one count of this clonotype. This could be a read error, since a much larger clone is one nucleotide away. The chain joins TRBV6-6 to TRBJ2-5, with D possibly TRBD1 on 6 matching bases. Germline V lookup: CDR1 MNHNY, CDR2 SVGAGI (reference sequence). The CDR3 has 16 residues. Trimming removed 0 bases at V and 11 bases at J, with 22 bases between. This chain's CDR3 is CASSYSTQGTHNEQYF. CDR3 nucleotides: TGTGCCAGCAGTTACTCAACTCAGGGGACCCACAATGAGCAGTACTTC.

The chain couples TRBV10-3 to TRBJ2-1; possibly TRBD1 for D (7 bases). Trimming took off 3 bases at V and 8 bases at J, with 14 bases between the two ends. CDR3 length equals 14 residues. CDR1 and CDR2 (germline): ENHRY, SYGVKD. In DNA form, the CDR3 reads TGTGCCATCAGTGACAAGGCAGGGGGGTATGAGCAGTTCTTC. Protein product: CAISDKAGGYEQFF.

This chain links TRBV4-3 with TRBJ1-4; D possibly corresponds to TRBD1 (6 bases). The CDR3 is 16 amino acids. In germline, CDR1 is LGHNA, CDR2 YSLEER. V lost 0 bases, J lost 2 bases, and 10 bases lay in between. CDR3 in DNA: TGCGCCAGCAGCCAAGACTGGGGGCAGACTAATGAAAAACTGTTTTTT. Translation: CASSQDWGQTNEKLFF.

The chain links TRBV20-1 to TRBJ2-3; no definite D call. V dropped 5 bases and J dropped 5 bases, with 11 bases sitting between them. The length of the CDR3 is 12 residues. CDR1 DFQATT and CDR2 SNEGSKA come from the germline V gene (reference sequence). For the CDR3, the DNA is TGCAGTGCTCCGAGGACCGAAGATACGCAGTATTTT. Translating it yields CSAPRTEDTQYF.

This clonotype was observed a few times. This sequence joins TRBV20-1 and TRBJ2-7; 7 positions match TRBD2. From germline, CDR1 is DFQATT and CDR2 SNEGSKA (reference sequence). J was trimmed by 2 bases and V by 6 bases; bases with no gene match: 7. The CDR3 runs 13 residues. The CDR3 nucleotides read TGCAGTGCGTGGTCGGGAGGCGCCTACGAGCAGTACTTC. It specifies CSAWSGGAYEQYF.

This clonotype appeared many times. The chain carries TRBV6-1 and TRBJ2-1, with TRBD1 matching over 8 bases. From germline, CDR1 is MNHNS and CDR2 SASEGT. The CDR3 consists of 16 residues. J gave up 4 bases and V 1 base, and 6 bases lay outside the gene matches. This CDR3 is CASSEDDGQGYNEQFF. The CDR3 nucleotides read TGTGCCAGCAGTGAAGATGACGGACAGGGATACAATGAGCAGTTCTTC.

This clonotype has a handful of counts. The CDR3 nucleotides are TGCGCCAGTACAGGGGTCGAGCAGTTCTTC. Protein sequence: CASTGVEQFF. This chain links TRBV5-1 with TRBJ2-1; 7 nucleotides line up with TRBD1. The CDR3 runs 10 residues. Germline lookup yields CDR1 SGHRS and CDR2 YFSETQ. The V and J ends lost 8 bases and 10 bases, in that order; junction bases with no gene match: 3.

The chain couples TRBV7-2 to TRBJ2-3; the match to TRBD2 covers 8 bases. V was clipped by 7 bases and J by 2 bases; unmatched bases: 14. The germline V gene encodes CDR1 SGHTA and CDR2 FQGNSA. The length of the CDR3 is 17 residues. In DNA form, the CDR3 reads TGTGCCAGCACCACCCCTCGGGGGGGACTACACACAGATACGCAGTATTTT. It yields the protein CASTTPRGGLHTDTQYF.

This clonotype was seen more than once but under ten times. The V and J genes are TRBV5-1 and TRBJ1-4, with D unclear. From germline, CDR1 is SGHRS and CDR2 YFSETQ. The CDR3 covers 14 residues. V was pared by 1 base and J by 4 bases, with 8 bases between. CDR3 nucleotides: TGCGCCAGCAGCTTGCCGGCGGATAATGAAAAACTGTTTTTT. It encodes CASSLPADNEKLFF.

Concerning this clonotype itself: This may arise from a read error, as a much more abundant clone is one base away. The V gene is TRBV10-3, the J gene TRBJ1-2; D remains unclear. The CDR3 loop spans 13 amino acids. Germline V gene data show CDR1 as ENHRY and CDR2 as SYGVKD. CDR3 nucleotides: TGTGCCAGCAGTGAGTCGGTGGACTATGGCTACACCTTC. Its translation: CASSESVDYGYTF.

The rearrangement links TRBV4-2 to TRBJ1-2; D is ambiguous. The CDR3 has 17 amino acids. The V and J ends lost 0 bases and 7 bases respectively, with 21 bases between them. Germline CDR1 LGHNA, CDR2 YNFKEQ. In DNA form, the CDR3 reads TGTGCCAGCAGCCAAGATTGCGTGCAATCAAACGTGGGTGGCTACACCTTC. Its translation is CASSQDCVQSNVGGYTF.

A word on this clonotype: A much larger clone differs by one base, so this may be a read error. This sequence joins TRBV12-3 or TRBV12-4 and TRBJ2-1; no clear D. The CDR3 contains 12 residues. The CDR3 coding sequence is TGTGCCAGCAGTTTGGACGCCCATGAGCAGCTCTTC. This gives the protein CASSLDAHEQLF.

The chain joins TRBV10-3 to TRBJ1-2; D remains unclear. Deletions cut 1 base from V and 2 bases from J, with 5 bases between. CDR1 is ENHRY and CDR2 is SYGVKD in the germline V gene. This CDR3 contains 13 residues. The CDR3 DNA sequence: TGTGCCATCAGTGAGTTAGTAAACTATGGCTACACCTTC. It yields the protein CAISELVNYGYTF.

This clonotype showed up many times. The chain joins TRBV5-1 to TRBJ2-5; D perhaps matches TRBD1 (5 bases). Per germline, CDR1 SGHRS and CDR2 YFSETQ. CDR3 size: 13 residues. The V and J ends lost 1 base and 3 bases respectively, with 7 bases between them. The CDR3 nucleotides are TGCGCCAGCAGCTTGAGGGGTGAAGAGACCCAGTACTTC. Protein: CASSLRGEETQYF.

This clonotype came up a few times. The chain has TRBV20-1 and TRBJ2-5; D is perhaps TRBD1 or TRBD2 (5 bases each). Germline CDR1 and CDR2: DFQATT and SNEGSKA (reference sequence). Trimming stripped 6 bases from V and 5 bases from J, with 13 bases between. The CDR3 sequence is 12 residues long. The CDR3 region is CSARDHRETQYF. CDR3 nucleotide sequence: TGCAGTGCAAGGGACCATCGGGAGACCCAGTACTTC.

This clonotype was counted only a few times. CDR3: CASSPPSGGINEQFF. As DNA, the CDR3 is TGTGCCAGCAGCCCCCCTAGCGGGGGGATCAATGAGCAGTTCTTC. The rearrangement links TRBV7-9 to TRBJ2-1; 11 nucleotides align to TRBD2. The CDR3 has 15 residues. With 5 bases clipped from V and 6 bases from J, the junction kept 6 bases outside the gene matches. The germline V gene encodes CDR1 SEHNR and CDR2 FQNEAQ (reference sequence).

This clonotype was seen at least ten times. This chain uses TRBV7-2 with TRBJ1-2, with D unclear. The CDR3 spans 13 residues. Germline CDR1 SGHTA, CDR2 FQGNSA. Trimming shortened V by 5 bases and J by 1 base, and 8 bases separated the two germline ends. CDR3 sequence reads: CASSQAINYGYTF. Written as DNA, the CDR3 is TGTGCCAGCAGCCAAGCTATTAACTATGGCTACACCTTC.